The sample holds one count of the clone carrying this TCR beta chain. The sample originates from a study of blood T cell repertoires in COVID-19. Study summary: The United States, Italy and Spain supplied acute and convalescent COVID-19 samples.

Per the original methods: Researchers report that nucleated cell counts were estimated from reference gene primer amplification. Sequencing was performed with immunoSEQ multiplex PCR; in TCRdb, only in-frame clones are kept and a portion is missing. V and J calls and clone size follow that table, whereas D and trimming were derived from the DNA. Of 120,000 to 150,000 clones listed, approximately 80% are singletons. The ends were cut back, 5 bases at V and 4 bases at J, with 15 bases in the middle. This CDR3 region has 15 residues. Germline V gene lookup returns CDR1 SGHVT and CDR2 SQSDAQ. Cohorts were assigned according to the clinical history that participants reported. No more than 2 weeks before study entry, exposed participants had met a case of COVID-19.

This receptor was identified in a woman between 18 and 30 years old who had been exposed to COVID-19. Sequenced input: PBMCs or T cells enriched from blood (not recorded which). This rearrangement joins TRBV7-4 to TRBJ2-1; no reliable D call. The CDR3: CASSPRVCSYNEQFF. In nucleotides, the CDR3 is TGTGCCAGCAGCCCCCGGGTCTGCTCATACAATGAGCAGTTCTTC.